This T cell receptor beta chain was captured in a study of T cells expressing NK-cell markers. Across the study: The authors derived TCR beta repertoires from sorted CD3+CD56+NKG2C+, CD3+CD56+NKG2C- and CD3+CD56-NKG2C+ T cells.

Looked up from germline, CDR1 is SGHTA and CDR2 is FQGTGA. This CDR3 is 15 amino acids long. Each CDR3 protein gets one entry in TCRdb, which reprocessed the 5' RACE reads and gives no DNA. This listing includes 140,000 or so distinct CDR3 sequences. V usage is TRBV7-3 and J usage is TRBJ2-1; without DNA, the TCRdb call of TRBD1 cannot be checked. The clonotype comes from a man aged 18 to 30 in good health. The sequencing input was blood T cells: a sorted CD56 or NKG2C T cell subset, CD4+ or CD8+ T cells, or bulk PBMC T cells (not recorded which). The CDR3 protein is CASSFLGGGHNEQFF.